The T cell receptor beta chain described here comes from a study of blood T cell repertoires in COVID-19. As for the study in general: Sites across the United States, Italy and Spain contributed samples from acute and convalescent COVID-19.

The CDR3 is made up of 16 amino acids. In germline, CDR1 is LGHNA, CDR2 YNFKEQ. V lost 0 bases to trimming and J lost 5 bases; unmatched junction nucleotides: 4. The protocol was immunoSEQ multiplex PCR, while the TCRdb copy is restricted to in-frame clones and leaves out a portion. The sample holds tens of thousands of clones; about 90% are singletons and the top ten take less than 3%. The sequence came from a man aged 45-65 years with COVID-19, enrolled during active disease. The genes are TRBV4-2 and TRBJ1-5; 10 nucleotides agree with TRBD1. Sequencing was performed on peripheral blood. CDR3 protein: CASSQDPGQGHQPQHF. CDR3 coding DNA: TGTGCCAGCAGCCAAGATCCGGGACAGGGGCATCAGCCCCAGCATTTT.